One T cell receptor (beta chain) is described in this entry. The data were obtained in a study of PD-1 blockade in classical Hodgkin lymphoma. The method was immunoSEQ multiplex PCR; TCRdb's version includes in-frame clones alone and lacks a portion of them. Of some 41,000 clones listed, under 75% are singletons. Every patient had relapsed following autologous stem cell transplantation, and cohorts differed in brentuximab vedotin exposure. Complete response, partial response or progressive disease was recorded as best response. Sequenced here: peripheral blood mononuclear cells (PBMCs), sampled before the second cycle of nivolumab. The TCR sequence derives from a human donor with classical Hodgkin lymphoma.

DNA for the CDR3: TGTGCCAGCAGCGTAGAGCCCGGGTATCGCACAGATACGCAGTATTTT. This translates into CASSVEPGYRTDTQYF. V gene TRBV9 combines with J gene TRBJ2-3; no firm D call. The germline V gene encodes CDR1 SGDLS and CDR2 YYNGEE. V was trimmed by 0 bases and J by 1 base, leaving 12 bases between them. There are 16 residues in the CDR3.